This record looks at one T cell receptor (beta chain) sequence and its context. Clones were read by immunoSEQ multiplex PCR, and TCRdb kept only the in-frame ones, dropping some. The sample has approximately 760,000 clones, 75% to 90% seen once; the top ten hold about 0.0098%. The entry originates in a study of shared T cell receptors in the human thymus. Germline-derived CDR1 and CDR2 are SEHNR and FQNEAQ (reference sequence). Trimming took off 5 bases at V and 0 bases at J, with 11 bases between the two ends. This CDR3 spans 16 amino acids. Another study also made use of these data, one on human thymus T cells.

The rearrangement joins TRBV7-9 to TRBJ1-6, with D uncertain. Sequenced: thymocytes. The clonotype originates from a girl under two years old with a congenital heart defect. The CDR3 nucleotides are TGTGCCAGCAGCACCCGACACCTCTCCTATAATTCACCCCTCCACTTT. Its translation is CASSTRHLSYNSPLHF.